This section outlines one T cell receptor (beta chain) sequence together with its context. Its antigen is currently not known. Within one base of it there is no much larger clone, and no base qualities were kept. No immune events, such as infections, were documented for the healthy donors during the collection period. Time-dependent variance in a beta-binomial model of T-cell clone differential abundance was calibrated using healthy-donor blood repertoires as a training cohort. The training cohort included approximately 10 healthy donors, of whom 3 were female and 7 were male. The donors were between roughly 25 and 70 years old, with an average age of roughly 40 years. Whole blood, obtained from a commercial supplier, was collected from each healthy donor at three time points spaced roughly 2 weeks apart. For immunosequencing, genomic DNA was extracted from unsorted whole blood. The sample comes from a study of identifying expanded T cells in peripheral blood (dated by TCRdb to between 2018 and 2021). For context, the study as a whole: Technical replicates were generated by sequencing separate aliquots of the same genomic DNA pool, with four replicates compared pairwise.

TCRbeta CDR3 regions were profiled with the immunoSEQ Assay using bias-controlled multiplex PCR amplification of genomic DNA. In the source study's methods: The absolute abundance of each unique TCRbeta CDR3 region was quantified after sequences were collapsed and filtered. Differential abundance was assessed using a binomial (Fisher-equivalent) model and a beta-binomial model in which time-dependent variance fitted from healthy donors was added. Clones with fewer than 5 combined templates were excluded, and clones with Benjamini-Hochberg FDR below 0.01 were called differentially abundant. In the beta-binomial model, variance was expressed as a function of the total template count across the two samples, in the form v = (b*log(k)+a)^2. Held by TCRdb, this immuneACCESS table contains in-frame sequences only and omits some clones. Under half of the omission traces to an unresolved V gene where checked; the cause of the rest is unknown. Clone size and the V and J calls come from that table; the DNA yielded D and trimming. Present in this sample are about 130,000 clones, around 88% of which were seen just once. The top ten clonotypes cover 8.4% of the sample.

The CDR3 numbers 16 residues from cysteine through phenylalanine. Of the read, only the CDR3 DNA is kept; its 48 bases are in frame from base 1. Based on the germline V gene, the CDR1 and CDR2 sequences are SGHDT and YYEEEE. V loses 3 bases at its end and J loses 0 bases; junction bases beyond the gene matches: 6. Broader findings and caveats from the paper: Across all healthy-donor time intervals, the beta-binomial model significantly cut both the number of clones called differentially abundant and the false-positive rate. The authors expected that biological variance in healthy repertoires might rise further over much longer intervals, such as months to years. Between technical replicates the binomial model flagged roughly 1.1 differentially abundant clones, whereas over roughly 2 weeks the binomial model flagged about 15 and over roughly four weeks around 18. For all healthy donors, the variance in clone template counts between roughly 2-week samples rose significantly as total template count increased.

This clonotype was sampled from a person between 18 and 69 years old in good health. Sequencing was performed on blood. The chain employs TRBV5-6 and TRBJ1-5, with 7 middle bases fitting TRBD1. CDR3 region: CASSSTRQGSNQPQHF. Here is the DNA: TGTGCCAGCAGCTCCACCCGACAGGGTAGCAATCAGCCCCAGCATTTT. The CDR3 plus the reference TRBV5-6 and TRBJ1-5 genes for the other parts give the full variable domain: DAGVTQSPTHLIKTRGQQVTLRCSPKSGHDTVSWYQQALGQGPQFIFQYYEEEERQRGNFPDRFSGHQFPNYSSELNVNALLLGDSALYLCASSSTRQGSNQPQHFGDGTRLSIL.